Shown below are 26 T cell receptor beta chains from a single sample sequenced in a study of OX40 agonist ivuxolimab in advanced cancers. Generated by immunoSEQ multiplex PCR, the TCRdb table keeps only in-frame clones and is missing some. The sample includes about 51,000 clones, 80% to 90% of them seen just once. The specimen was CD4+ or CD8+ T cells sorted from blood, collected in a trial of the OX40 agonist ivuxolimab. The receptors originated from an adult with an advanced solid tumor such as melanoma, head and neck, liver or kidney cancer.

This chain links TRBV27 with TRBJ2-7, with 8 bases identical to TRBD2. The V and J ends lost 2 bases and 6 bases, in that order; junction bases with no gene match: 3. This CDR3 region has 13 residues. From germline, CDR1 is MNHEY and CDR2 SMNVEV (reference sequence). The CDR3 sequence: CASSLLAGTEQYF. CDR3 sequence (DNA): TGTGCCAGCAGTTTACTAGCGGGTACCGAGCAGTACTTC.

The chain employs TRBV5-1 and TRBJ2-2; 13 nucleotides line up with TRBD2. This CDR3 spans 19 amino acids. From germline, CDR1 is SGHRS and CDR2 YFSETQ. V dropped 7 bases and J dropped 5; count of bases not matched to a gene: 17. CDR3 bases: TGCGCCAGCGGTTCCGGGACTAGCGGGATTGGGGCGAGGACCGGGGAGCTGTTTTTT. It codes for CASGSGTSGIGARTGELFF.

This clone was observed once. The chain carries TRBV28 and TRBJ1-5; D perhaps matches TRBD1 (5 bases). Germline loops: CDR1 MDHEN, CDR2 SYDVKM. V gave up 2 bases and J gave up 3 bases, with 8 bases separating them. The CDR3 runs to 14 residues. In DNA form, the CDR3 reads TGTGCCAGCAGTTTAAGGGGATCCAATCAGCCCCAGCATTTT. Protein product: CASSLRGSNQPQHF. The variable domain in full, completed from reference TRBV28 and TRBJ1-5, reads DVKVTQSSRYLVKRTGEKVFLECVQDMDHENMFWYRQDPGLGLRLIYFSYDVKMKEKGDIPEGYSVSREKKERFSLILESASTNQTSMYLCASSLRGSNQPQHFGDGTRLSIL.

In this sample, this clone turned up a few times. The chain has TRBV7-6 and TRBJ2-7, with D tentatively TRBD1 (6 bases). In germline, CDR1 is SGHVS, CDR2 FNYEAQ. V dropped 5 bases and J dropped 2 bases, with 16 bases sitting between them. The CDR3 covers 15 residues. CDR3 sequence (DNA): TGTGCCAGCAGCGAAACAGGGTCCCCTCCCTACGAGCAGTACTTC. This gives the protein CASSETGSPPYEQYF.

This clone was found a few times. The gene calls are TRBV27 and TRBJ1-5, with D unresolved. The V and J ends lost 7 bases and 6 bases respectively, with 13 bases between them. CDR3 length: 13 amino acids. The germline CDR1 and CDR2 sequences are MNHEY and SMNVEV (reference sequence). DNA of the CDR3: TGTGCCAGCACGTCGGGGATTGGTCAGCCCCAGCATTTT. It is translated as CASTSGIGQPQHF.

The chain uses TRBV15 and TRBJ2-3; a weak D match, TRBD1 (5 bases). Trimming took 4 bases from V and 8 from J, leaving 22 bases between them. Germline CDR1 is LNHNV and CDR2 is YYDKDF (reference sequence). This CDR3 has 16 amino acids. The CDR3: CATSNLGGQGPVTQYF. The CDR3 bases are TGTGCCACCAGCAACCTGGGCGGTCAGGGTCCGGTTACGCAGTATTTT.

The rearrangement uses TRBV5-4 and TRBJ2-2; TRBD2 matches 9 bases. V lost 6 bases, J lost 2 bases, and 5 bases stayed unmatched. CDR1 SGHNT and CDR2 YYREEE come from the germline V gene (reference sequence). The CDR3 is 15 amino acids. DNA of the CDR3: TGTGCCAGCAACCCTAGCGGGGAAAACACCGGGGAGCTGTTTTTT. Translating it yields CASNPSGENTGELFF.

The CDR3 region has the DNA TGTGCCAGTACGCCGGCGAGCTCCTACGAGCAGTACTTC. Its translation: CASTPASSYEQYF. V and J are TRBV28 and TRBJ2-7; D remains ambiguous. Per germline, CDR1 MDHEN and CDR2 SYDVKM. V lost 9 bases, J lost 0 bases, and 12 bases lay in between. The CDR3 runs to 13 residues.

The rearrangement links TRBV9 to TRBJ2-7; D tentatively reads TRBD1 or TRBD2 (5 bases each). Trimming pared 0 bases from V and 5 bases from J, leaving 9 bases between. This CDR3 region has 13 residues. Germline assignment: CDR1 SGDLS and CDR2 YYNGEE. The CDR3 nucleotides read TGTGCCAGCAGCGTAGGGGACGTACACGAGCAGTACTTC. Its protein is CASSVGDVHEQYF.

This clone has a single count. The rearrangement joins TRBV7-7 to TRBJ2-5, with a possible D match to TRBD2 (5 bases). V dropped 2 bases and J dropped 0 bases, with 13 bases sitting between them. CDR1 SSHAT and CDR2 FNYEAQ come from the germline V gene (reference sequence). This CDR3 contains 16 residues. Here the CDR3 DNA reads TGTGCCAGCAGCTTATATGTGGGAGAAAACCAAGAGACCCAGTACTTC. Residues: CASSLYVGENQETQYF. Supplemented by reference TRBV7-7 and TRBJ2-5, the full variable domain reads GAGVSQSPRYKVTKRGQDVTLRCDPISSHATLYWYQQALGQGPEFLTYFNYEAQPDKSGLPSDRFSAERPEGSISTLTIQRTEQRDSAMYRCASSLYVGENQETQYFGPGTRLLVL.

V usage is TRBV4-2 and J usage is TRBJ2-5; 8 nucleotides agree with TRBD2. The closer fit of TRBJ2-7 to the DNA end suggests the J call may be wrong. Germline V CDR1 and CDR2: LGHNA, YNFKEQ. CDR3 size: 15 residues. Here the CDR3 DNA reads TGTGCCAGCAGCCAAGATTTAGCGGGATCCTACGAGCAGTACTTC. Protein product: CASSQDLAGSYEQYF.

The chain joins TRBV9 to TRBJ2-1, with D uncertain. The CDR3 runs to 16 residues. The V and J ends lost 3 bases and 1 base respectively, with 14 bases between them. Germline CDR1 and CDR2: SGDLS and YYNGEE. CDR3 nucleotide sequence: TGTGCCAGCAGCGGGCCCGAGACTGATTCCTACAATGAGCAGTTCTTC. It specifies CASSGPETDSYNEQFF.

The gene calls are TRBV11-2 and TRBJ2-7; D possibly corresponds to TRBD1 (6 bases). Germline V lookup: CDR1 SGHAT, CDR2 FQNNGV. The V and J ends lost 5 bases and 4 bases respectively, with 21 bases between them. The CDR3 loop spans 16 amino acids. This chain's CDR3 is CASSGSYPGASYEQYF. CDR3 nucleotide sequence: TGTGCCAGCAGCGGATCATATCCAGGGGCTTCATACGAGCAGTACTTC.

The genes are TRBV27 and TRBJ2-3; perhaps TRBD2 as D (6 bases). V lost 4 bases and J 6 bases, leaving 23 bases between the germline ends. Germline-derived CDR1 and CDR2 are MNHEY and SMNVEV (reference sequence). The CDR3 sequence is 17 residues long. The CDR3, as DNA: TGTGCCAGCAGTTCCTTCCTAGCGCCCAGTGGGGGGGATACGCAGTATTTT. As protein: CASSSFLAPSGGDTQYF.

The chain has TRBV5-4 and TRBJ2-2, with a tentative D call TRBD2 (6 bases). CDR1 is SGHNT, CDR2 YYREEE, per germline (reference sequence). The CDR3 consists of 16 residues. V dropped 2 bases and J dropped 6 bases, with 17 bases sitting between them. CDR3 in amino acids: CASSFWAGRSAGELFF. The DNA for the CDR3 is TGTGCCAGCAGCTTTTGGGCAGGGAGGAGTGCCGGGGAGCTGTTTTTT.

The V call is TRBV28, the J call TRBJ2-3; D is ambiguous. Per germline, CDR1 MDHEN and CDR2 SYDVKM. Between the trimmed V and J ends, which lost 6 bases and 6 bases, there was a span of 19 bases. The CDR3 covers 15 residues. The CDR3 reads CASRPADPSWDTQYF. The CDR3 DNA reads TGTGCCAGCAGGCCCGCGGACCCGAGTTGGGATACGCAGTATTTT.

This clone showed up just a few times. The V gene is TRBV28, the J gene TRBJ1-5; tentative D call: TRBD1 (5 bases). The germline gives CDR1 MDHEN, CDR2 SYDVKM. The V gene lost 5 bases and the J gene lost 3 bases, with 8 bases spanning the gap. The CDR3 sequence is 13 residues long. CDR3 in DNA: TGTGCCAGCAGTAAGGGGTTCAATCAGCCCCAGCATTTT. It is translated as CASSKGFNQPQHF.

The chain employs TRBV28 and TRBJ2-5; perhaps TRBD1 as D (6 bases). There are 13 residues in the CDR3. CDR1 and CDR2 from the germline V gene are MDHEN and SYDVKM. V lost 10 bases and J lost 5, with 17 bases in between. CDR3 residues: CATHGSGEETQYF. The CDR3 DNA is TGTGCCACCCACGGGTCAGGGGAGGAGACCCAGTACTTC. Drawing the rest from reference TRBV28 and TRBJ2-5, the complete variable domain is DVKVTQSSRYLVKRTGEKVFLECVQDMDHENMFWYRQDPGLGLRLIYFSYDVKMKEKGDIPEGYSVSREKKERFSLILESASTNQTSMYLCATHGSGEETQYFGPGTRLLVL.

This clone occurred once. The chain carries TRBV9 and TRBJ1-2, with 8 bases identical to TRBD1. After removal of 3 bases from V and 1 base from J, the junction contained 5 bases not matched to a gene. Germline V gene lookup returns CDR1 SGDLS and CDR2 YYNGEE. The CDR3 spans 15 residues. CDR3 residues: CASSGRDRINYGYTF. For the CDR3, the DNA is TGTGCCAGCAGCGGGCGGGACAGGATTAACTATGGCTACACCTTC. Complete variable domain (other parts from reference TRBV9 and TRBJ1-2): DSGVTQTPKHLITATGQRVTLRCSPRSGDLSVYWYQQSLDQGLQFLIQYYNGEERAKGNILERFSAQQFPDLHSELNLSSLELGDSALYFCASSGRDRINYGYTFGSGTRLTVV.

The chain employs TRBV9 and TRBJ2-2; D is perhaps TRBD2 (5 bases). The CDR3 has 16 amino acids. Trimming left V 4 bases short and J 3 bases short, with 16 bases between. The germline V gene has CDR1 SGDLS and CDR2 YYNGEE. For the CDR3, the DNA is TGTGCCAGCAGCCCCCGGGGTAGCATGGACACCGGGGAGCTGTTTTTT. Translating it yields CASSPRGSMDTGELFF.

This rearrangement joins TRBV28 to TRBJ1-5; 7 bases line up with TRBD1. The CDR3 sequence is 18 residues long. V was pared by 5 bases and J by 0 bases, with 13 bases of the junction left unmatched. In germline, CDR1 is MDHEN, CDR2 SYDVKM. The CDR3 sequence: CASSHAVQGGYSNQPQHF. The CDR3 DNA sequence: TGTGCCAGCAGTCACGCCGTACAAGGGGGCTATAGCAATCAGCCCCAGCATTTT.

The chain links TRBV7-9 to TRBJ2-7; TRBD1 might be the D (6 bases). Germline values: CDR1 SEHNR, CDR2 FQNEAQ (reference sequence). Trimming removed 1 base from V and 2 bases from J, with 15 bases in between. There are 16 residues in the CDR3. DNA for the CDR3: TGTGCCAGCAGCTTAGTCAACGCAGGGGACCCCTACGAGCAGTACTTC. It is translated as CASSLVNAGDPYEQYF.

The chain has TRBV30 and TRBJ1-4; 9 bases match TRBD1. The CDR3 has 15 residues. Unmatched junction bases numbered 6, after V lost 2 bases and J lost 5 bases. CDR1 is GTSNPN and CDR2 is SVGIG in the germline V gene (reference sequence). CDR3 bases: TGTGCCTGGAGTCCCTTTGGACAGGGGAATGAAAAACTGTTTTTT. Translation gives CAWSPFGQGNEKLFF.

This rearrangement joins TRBV29-1 to TRBJ2-1; D perhaps matches TRBD2 (6 bases). CDR1 is SQVTM, CDR2 ANQGSEA, per germline. CDR3 size: 11 residues. Deletions cut 6 bases from V and 12 bases from J, with 15 bases between. CDR3 DNA sequence: TGCAGCGTGCGGCAGGGAGGAGGGCAGTTCTTC. Protein sequence: CSVRQGGGQFF.

In the case of this clone: Other DNA sequences within the sample encode an identical CDR3. The chain has TRBV4-1 and TRBJ2-5; D is undetermined. The germline V and J ends were trimmed by 3 bases and 1 base, with 3 bases remaining between them. Germline V gene lookup returns CDR1 MGHRA and CDR2 YSYEKL. The CDR3 spans 12 residues. The CDR3 loop reads CASSHSQETQYF. The CDR3 DNA sequence: TGCGCCAGCAGCCACTCCCAAGAGACCCAGTACTTC.

The V and J genes are TRBV6-5 and TRBJ2-7, with TRBD1 matching over 10 bases. Germline V gene data show CDR1 as MNHEY and CDR2 as SVGAGI. The trim removed 8 bases at V and 4 bases at J, leaving 8 bases unmatched. The CDR3 is made up of 14 amino acids. Written as DNA, the CDR3 is TGTGCCAGCGGAGGGACAGGGGAATTATACGAGCAGTACTTC. Translation gives CASGGTGELYEQYF.